Described below is a single T cell receptor (beta chain) sequence and its context. The antigen is unknown. This record comes from a study of T cell repertoires in cytomegalovirus infection. Study background: Researchers turned to recently identified HLA-C-restricted CMV epitopes as well as well-studied HLA-B-restricted ones. A matching HLA type, together with CMV infection, was signaled by public TCR beta signatures. Study-level results: Summed frequency of public TCR beta families distinguished CMV carriers with the relevant HLA.

TCRdb re-derived calls from the reads in MiXCR, one entry per CDR3 protein. This sample carries about 830,000 distinct CDR3 sequences, about 30% of them seen once, and the ten largest clones take around 11%. The CDR3 spans 15 residues. The V and J ends lost 5 bases and 4 bases, in that order; junction bases with no gene match: 3. In germline, CDR1 is SGHVS, CDR2 FNYEAQ. Sequenced here: cultured CD8+ T cells from PBMCs, sampled from culture after CMV antigen stimulation. This chain connects TRBV7-6 to TRBJ2-3, with 13 bases lining up with TRBD2. This TCR was recovered from a human donor in good health (CMV status not recorded). Some clones in this sample may be carry-over from other donors' samples. DNA of the CDR3: TGTGCCAGCAGCACTAGCGGGGGGGCCCCAGATACGCAGTATTTT. It yields the protein CASSTSGGAPDTQYF.